This TCR beta chain was captured in a study of blood T cell repertoires in COVID-19. Across the study: There were acute and convalescent COVID-19 samples, and they came from the United States, Italy and Spain. The analysed material was cDNA or gDNA that came from T cells, B-cell-depleted T cells, or PBMCs.

A Seattle source enrolled patients during active infection and followed them longitudinally. Original handling: Amplification of reference gene primers provided the estimated nucleated cell counts. Produced via immunoSEQ multiplex PCR; TCRdb's table is partial and in-frame only. That table gives V, J and clone size, and the DNA gave D and trimming. The top ten clones hold over 2% of a sample with about 390,000 clones, over 75% of them seen once. The CDR3 loop spans 14 amino acids. CDR1 is SGHTA and CDR2 is FQGNSA in the germline V gene. Trimming left V 3 bases short and J 2 bases short, with 10 bases between.

This clonotype originated in an older woman with COVID-19, enrolled during active disease. The chain combines TRBV7-2 with TRBJ2-5; tentatively, D is TRBD2 (7 bases). Sequencing was performed on peripheral blood. CDR3 nucleotides: TGTGCCAGCAGCTTGGGGGGGCCGCAAGAGACCCAGTACTTC. Protein sequence: CASSLGGPQETQYF.